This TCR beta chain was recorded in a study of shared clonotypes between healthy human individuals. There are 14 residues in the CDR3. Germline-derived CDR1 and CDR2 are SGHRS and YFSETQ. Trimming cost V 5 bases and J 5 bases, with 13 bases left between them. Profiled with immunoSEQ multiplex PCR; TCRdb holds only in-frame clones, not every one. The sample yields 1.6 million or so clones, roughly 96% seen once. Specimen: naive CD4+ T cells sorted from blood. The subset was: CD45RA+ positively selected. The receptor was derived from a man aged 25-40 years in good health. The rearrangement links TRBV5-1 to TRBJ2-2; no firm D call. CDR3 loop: CASSSNSGTGELFF. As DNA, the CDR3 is TGCGCCAGCAGTTCCAACTCCGGGACCGGGGAGCTGTTTTTT.